The 16 T cell receptor beta chains listed next were all sequenced from one sample in a study of TIL therapy for anti-PD-1-resistant metastatic lung cancer. Time point defined: pre-treatment sample, taken before nivolumab and TIL therapy. Pleural nodules or supraclavicular lymph nodes made up most of the excised metastases sampled. Sequencing used immunoSEQ v3. Only in-frame clones appear in the TCRdb table, and some are missing; sequencing was by immunoSEQ multiplex PCR. The sample gives roughly 92,000 clones, about two thirds of which show up once; 9.5% to 13% is in the top ten. The sample consisted of tumor tissue, taken at baseline. Receptors originate from a person aged 25 to 80 with non-small cell lung cancer.

This chain links TRBV27 with TRBJ2-7; D is perhaps TRBD2 (5 bases). V gave up 5 bases and J gave up 10 bases, with 21 bases separating them. Germline V gene lookup returns CDR1 MNHEY and CDR2 SMNVEV (reference sequence). This CDR3 comprises 14 residues. CDR3 coding DNA: TGTGCCAGCAGTGCCACTAAGGAGAGGGCTTATCAGTACTTC. Its protein is CASSATKERAYQYF.

The chain is built from TRBV13 and TRBJ1-6; a weak D match, TRBD1 (6 bases). Trimming stripped 5 bases from V and 9 bases from J, with 14 bases between. This CDR3 spans 14 amino acids. Germline CDR1 and CDR2: PRHDT and FYEKMQ (reference sequence). The CDR3 bases are TGTGCCAGCAGCCTACAGGGTAGTTTTTCACCCCTCCACTTT. Its protein is CASSLQGSFSPLHF. Variable domain in full (rest from reference TRBV13 and TRBJ1-6): AAGVIQSPRHLIKEKRETATLKCYPIPRHDTVYWYQQGPGQDPQFLISFYEKMQSDKGSIPDRFSAQQFSDYHSELNMSSLELGDSALYFCASSLQGSFSPLHFGNGTRLTVT.

This sequence joins TRBV12-3 or TRBV12-4 and TRBJ1-4; D unclear. This CDR3 is 11 amino acids long. With 2 bases removed from V and 5 bases from J, the gap between germline ends came to 0 bases. CDR3 sequence (DNA): TGTGCCAGCAGTTTAAATGAAAAACTGTTTTTT. Amino acid sequence: CASSLNEKLFF.

The rearrangement uses TRBV11-3 and TRBJ2-2; D assignment may be TRBD1 or TRBD2 (6 bases each). The germline CDR1 and CDR2 sequences are SGHNT and YENEEA. V was shortened by 1 base and J by 0 bases, with 12 bases between the two germline ends. This CDR3 region has 17 residues. The CDR3 bases are TGTGCCAGCAGCTTAGGGGGGGCCAGGGCGAACACCGGGGAGCTGTTTTTT. Protein: CASSLGGARANTGELFF.

This clone was seen only once. This chain joins TRBV4-3 and TRBJ2-4; 7 nucleotides agree with TRBD1. CDR1 is LGHNA, CDR2 YSLEER, per germline. The J segment lost 2 bases and the V segment lost 0 bases, leaving 10 bases of the junction unmatched. The CDR3 spans 18 residues. This CDR3 is CASSQDRATGLTKNIQYF. The CDR3 nucleotides read TGCGCCAGCAGCCAAGATAGGGCGACAGGGTTAACCAAAAACATTCAGTACTTC.

The chain joins TRBV2 to TRBJ2-7; D gene unclear. V was clipped by 3 bases and J by 5 bases, with 11 bases between them. The germline CDR1 and CDR2 sequences are SNHLY and FYNNEI. The CDR3 has 13 residues. This chain's CDR3 is CASSDSRRNEQYF. The CDR3 DNA reads as TGTGCCAGCAGTGACTCTAGAAGGAACGAGCAGTACTTC.

This clone was observed a handful of times. The V call is TRBV7-8, the J call TRBJ1-6; TRBD1 matches at 8 bases. From germline, CDR1 is SGHVS and CDR2 FQNEAQ. V was clipped by 2 bases and J by 7 bases; unmatched bases: 4. The CDR3 extends over 15 amino acids. In DNA, the CDR3 is TGTGCCAGCAGCTTACGGACAGGGATGAATTCACCCCTCCACTTT. It translates to CASSLRTGMNSPLHF.

The chain has TRBV6-6 and TRBJ1-2; 8 bases match TRBD1. Germline V gene data show CDR1 as MNHNY and CDR2 as SVGAGI (reference sequence). The CDR3 is 12 amino acids. J gave up 5 bases and V 8 bases, and 4 bases lay outside the gene matches. CDR3 DNA sequence: TGTGCCAGCGCCGGGACAGGATATGGCTACACCTTC. Amino acids: CASAGTGYGYTF.

The rearrangement links TRBV5-1 to TRBJ2-7, with a tentative D call TRBD1 (6 bases). The CDR3 has 12 amino acids. Trimming shortened V by 4 bases and J by 7 bases, and 12 bases separated the two germline ends. Germline CDR1 and CDR2: SGHRS and YFSETQ. This chain's CDR3 is CASSQGQWEQYF. The CDR3, as DNA: TGCGCCAGCAGCCAAGGACAGTGGGAGCAGTACTTC.

The gene calls are TRBV28 and TRBJ1-2; D is possibly TRBD1 (6 bases). Germline V CDR1 and CDR2: MDHEN, SYDVKM. The V end lost 6 bases, the J end lost 7 bases, and 24 bases lay between the germline ends. This CDR3 comprises 16 residues. This chain's CDR3 is CASSFMLGGAPPGYTF. In DNA form, the CDR3 reads TGTGCCAGCAGCTTTATGCTGGGGGGCGCTCCGCCTGGCTACACCTTC.

This clone appeared a few times. The V call is TRBV11-2, the J call TRBJ2-2; the D gene is possibly TRBD1 (6 bases). There are 16 residues in the CDR3. CDR1 is SGHAT, CDR2 FQNNGV, per germline. Trimming removed 0 bases from V and 6 bases from J, with 14 bases in between. This CDR3 is CASSLDFAGASGELFF. The CDR3 DNA reads TGTGCCAGCAGCTTAGATTTTGCAGGGGCGTCCGGGGAGCTGTTTTTT.

By sample share, this clone is medium-sized. The chain uses TRBV7-2 and TRBJ1-6, with unresolved D. The V end lost 3 bases, the J end lost 6 bases, and 9 bases lay between the germline ends. CDR1 and CDR2 (germline): SGHTA, FQGNSA. The CDR3 loop spans 14 amino acids. The CDR3 sequence: CASSFQARNSPLHF. The CDR3 DNA is TGTGCCAGCAGCTTCCAGGCGCGTAATTCACCCCTCCACTTT.

With respect to this clone: This sample also contains other DNA sequences that code for the same CDR3. The CDR3 bases are TGTGCCAGCAGCTTAGGCGACAGGGGACTTCAAGAGACCCAGTACTTC. It encodes CASSLGDRGLQETQYF. The rearrangement uses TRBV7-9 and TRBJ2-5, with 8 bases matching TRBD1. The germline gives CDR1 SEHNR, CDR2 FQNEAQ (reference sequence). The CDR3 spans 16 residues. Unmatched junction bases numbered 6, after V lost 1 base and J lost 2 bases.

This clone was recorded only once. The rearrangement joins TRBV10-3 to TRBJ2-7; 7 bases align to TRBD1. This CDR3 is built from 12 residues. CDR1 is ENHRY, CDR2 SYGVKD, per germline. With 3 bases clipped from V and 6 bases from J, the junction kept 2 bases outside the gene matches. The CDR3 loop reads CAISERGREQYF. The CDR3 DNA reads TGTGCCATCAGTGAAAGGGGGCGCGAGCAGTACTTC.

This rearrangement joins TRBV28 to TRBJ2-4; no firm D call. The CDR3 extends over 14 amino acids. The germline gives CDR1 MDHEN, CDR2 SYDVKM. Trimming pared 7 bases from V and 0 bases from J, leaving 10 bases between. CDR3 sequence (DNA): TGTGCCAGCAAACCAGTCCTAGCCAAAAACATTCAGTACTTC. Protein sequence: CASKPVLAKNIQYF.

This sequence joins TRBV29-1 and TRBJ2-1; D possibly corresponds to TRBD2 (5 bases). Trimming left V 3 bases short and J 3 bases short, with 9 bases between. The length of the CDR3 is 13 residues. Germline CDR1 SQVTM, CDR2 ANQGSEA. Here the CDR3 reads CSVEASLYNEQFF. DNA for the CDR3: TGCAGCGTTGAGGCTAGCCTCTACAATGAGCAGTTCTTC.